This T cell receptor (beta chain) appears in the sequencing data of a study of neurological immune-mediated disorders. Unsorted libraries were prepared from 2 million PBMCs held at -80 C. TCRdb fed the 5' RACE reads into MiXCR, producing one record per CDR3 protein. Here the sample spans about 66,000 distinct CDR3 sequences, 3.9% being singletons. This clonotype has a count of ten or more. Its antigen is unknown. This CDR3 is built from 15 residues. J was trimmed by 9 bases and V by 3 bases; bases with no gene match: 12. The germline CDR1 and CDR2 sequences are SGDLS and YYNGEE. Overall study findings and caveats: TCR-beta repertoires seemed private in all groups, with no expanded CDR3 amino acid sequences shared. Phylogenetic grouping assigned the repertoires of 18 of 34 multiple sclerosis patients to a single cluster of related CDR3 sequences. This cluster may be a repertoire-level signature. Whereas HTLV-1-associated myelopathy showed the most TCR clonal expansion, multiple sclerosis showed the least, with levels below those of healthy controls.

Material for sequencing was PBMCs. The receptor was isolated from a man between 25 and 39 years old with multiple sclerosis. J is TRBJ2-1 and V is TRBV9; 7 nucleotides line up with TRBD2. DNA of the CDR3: TGTGCCAGCAGCGCCCGACTAGCAGGTGTAAGTGAGCAGTTCTTC. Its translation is CASSARLAGVSEQFF. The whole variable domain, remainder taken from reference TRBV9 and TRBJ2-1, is DSGVTQTPKHLITATGQRVTLRCSPRSGDLSVYWYQQSLDQGLQFLIQYYNGEERAKGNILERFSAQQFPDLHSELNLSSLELGDSALYFCASSARLAGVSEQFFGPGTRLTVL.